The rows below give T cell receptor beta chains drawn from one sample of a study of OX40 agonist ivuxolimab in advanced cancers. Data came from immunoSEQ multiplex PCR; TCRdb stores just in-frame clones and leaves some out. This sample carries about 76,000 clones, roughly 89% of them seen once, and the ten largest clones take 0.15% to 0.2%. Source: CD4+ or CD8+ T cells sorted from blood, taken in a trial of the OX40 agonist ivuxolimab. The source of these receptors is an adult with an advanced solid tumor such as melanoma, head and neck, liver or kidney cancer. Both conserved end residues are part of each CDR3. D genes are given only for firm matches. Only some rows state a clone size, as once, few, many or a class for expanded clones.

V gene,D gene,J gene,clone size,CDR3 DNA,CDR3 protein
TRBV11-3,-,TRBJ2-2,-,TGTGCCAGCAGCGTCAGAGTTAACACCGGGGAGCTGTTTTTT,CASSVRVNTGELFF
TRBV15,-,TRBJ2-6,-,TGTGCCACCAGCAGAGATAGAGGGACTGGGGCCAACGTCCTGACTTTC,CATSRDRGTGANVLTF
TRBV10-3,-,TRBJ1-1,-,TGTGCCATCAGTGCGAGGGGCACTGAAGCTTTCTTT,CAISARGTEAFF
TRBV18,TRBD1,TRBJ1-6,once,TGTGCCAGCTCACCAAGACAGGGGGATTCACCCCTCCACTTT,CASSPRQGDSPLHF
TRBV7-6,TRBD1,TRBJ1-1,-,TGTGCCAGCAGCTTAGCGACAGGGGAGTACACTGAAGCTTTCTTT,CASSLATGEYTEAFF
TRBV5-1,-,TRBJ2-7,many,TGCGCCAGCAGCTTGGGGTGGGAATCCTACGAGCAGTACTTC,CASSLGWESYEQYF
TRBV9,TRBD1,TRBJ2-2,once,TGTGCCAGCAGCGTAGCCGGACAGGGCGAGATCGGGGAGCTGTTTTTT,CASSVAGQGEIGELFF
TRBV4-1,-,TRBJ2-2,-,TGCGCCAGCAGCCAAGTGGATCTGGGTTTTACCACCGGGGAGCTGTTTTTT,CASSQVDLGFTTGELFF
TRBV7-9,-,TRBJ2-2,-,TGTGCCAGCAGCTTCCCGAACACCGGGGAGCTGTTTTTT,CASSFPNTGELFF
TRBV5-8,TRBD2,TRBJ2-3,-,TGTGCCAGCAGCCCGGATAGCGGGGGGGCCGGCACAGATACGCAGTATTTT,CASSPDSGGAGTDTQYF
TRBV4-1,-,TRBJ1-1,-,TGCGCCAGCAGCCGAGCGGAAACGGAGGGGAGTGAAGCTTTCTTT,CASSRAETEGSEAFF
TRBV5-4,-,TRBJ2-5,-,TGTGCCAGCAGCTTAGGACAAAGAACCCAAGAGACCCAGTACTTC,CASSLGQRTQETQYF
TRBV2,-,TRBJ1-1,-,TGTGCCAGCATGCTACGACTGAACACTGAAGCTTTCTTT,CASMLRLNTEAFF
TRBV30,TRBD1,TRBJ1-2,-,TGTGCCTGGAGTAAACAGGGGAACTCTGGCTACACCTTC,CAWSKQGNSGYTF
TRBV19,-,TRBJ1-1,-,TGTGCCAGTAGTCTCGAGACAGGCGAAGCTTTCTTT,CASSLETGEAFF
TRBV19,TRBD2,TRBJ2-1,-,TGTGCCAGTATGCGCCTTCGTTCAGTGGGACTAGCGGGGGGAAATGAGCAGTTCTTC,CASMRLRSVGLAGGNEQFF
TRBV10-3,TRBD1,TRBJ2-3,-,TGTGCCAGCCAGGGGGAAACAGATACGCAGTATTTT,CASQGETDTQYF
TRBV5-1,-,TRBJ2-1,-,TGCGCCAGCAGCTCACCCTTGGGGAGGAATGAGCAGTTCTTC,CASSSPLGRNEQFF
TRBV7-2,-,TRBJ2-2,-,TGTGCCAGCAGCCCTCGGGCCACCGGGGAGCTGTTTTTT,CASSPRATGELFF
TRBV7-2,-,TRBJ1-3,-,TGTGCCAGCAGCCGGGACGTTTACTCTGGAAACACCATATATTTT,CASSRDVYSGNTIYF
TRBV11-2,TRBD1,TRBJ2-5,-,TGTGCCAGCAGCACCTGGCCGGACAGGGCCCAAGAGACCCAGTACTTC,CASSTWPDRAQETQYF
TRBV5-1,-,TRBJ1-6,-,TGCGCCAGCAGCTTGGGGGACACTAATTCACCCCTCCACTTT,CASSLGDTNSPLHF
TRBV18,-,TRBJ2-1,few,TGTGCCAGCTCAGACGGGAGTGGAGACTACAATGAGCAGTTCTTC,CASSDGSGDYNEQFF
TRBV28,-,TRBJ2-3,-,TGTGCCAGCAACCGGCGCACAGATACGCAGTATTTT,CASNRRTDTQYF
TRBV6-1,-,TRBJ2-1,-,TGTGCCAGCAGTTTACAGGTTTACAATGAGCAGTTCTTC,CASSLQVYNEQFF
TRBV27,-,TRBJ2-6,-,TGTGCCAGCAAGTCTGGGGCCAACGTCCTGACTTTC,CASKSGANVLTF
TRBV2,-,TRBJ2-2,once,TGTGCCAGCAGTGAGGAGGGGGCCGGGGAGCTGTTTTTT,CASSEEGAGELFF
TRBV5-4,-,TRBJ2-5,-,TGTGCCAGCAGCCTGGGGTCCCTGGAGACCCAGTACTTC,CASSLGSLETQYF
TRBV7-8,-,TRBJ1-4,-,TGTGCCAGCTCCCGGGACACTGAACGTGAAAAACTGTTTTTT,CASSRDTEREKLFF
TRBV7-2,-,TRBJ1-2,-,TGTGCCAGCAGCTTAGCGCATGGCCCAAACTATGGCTACACCTTC,CASSLAHGPNYGYTF
TRBV7-9,-,TRBJ1-4,-,TGTGCCAGCAGTTATAACACAGGGTCCCTAACGGAAAAACTGTTTTTT,CASSYNTGSLTEKLFF
TRBV30,-,TRBJ2-7,-,TGTGCCTGGAGGGCGGGACACGTCTACGAGCAGTACTTC,CAWRAGHVYEQYF
TRBV5-6,-,TRBJ1-4,-,TGTGCCAGCAGCCCCGGACAGAATGAAAAACTGTTTTTT,CASSPGQNEKLFF
TRBV28,-,TRBJ2-5,-,TGTGCCAGCAGTTTAAGTAGCTGGGTAGAGACCCAGTACTTC,CASSLSSWVETQYF
TRBV11-2,TRBD2,TRBJ2-2,-,TGTGCCAGCAGCCCCTATCCGGGACTAGCGGGCACCGGGGAGCTGTTTTTT,CASSPYPGLAGTGELFF
TRBV4-1,-,TRBJ1-2,-,TGCGCCAGCAGCCAAGATCCGGCAGCGGATTATGGCTACACCTTC,CASSQDPAADYGYTF
TRBV28,-,TRBJ1-2,-,TGTGCCAGCAGGGCCCAGGGGCCTAACTATGGCTACACCTTC,CASRAQGPNYGYTF
TRBV18,-,TRBJ1-6,-,TGTGCCAGCTCACCACTGAGGCAGGGTGACTCACCCCTCCACTTT,CASSPLRQGDSPLHF
TRBV19,-,TRBJ2-5,-,TGTGCCAGTAGTATGGTGTCGTTGGGGGACGAAACCCAGTACTTC,CASSMVSLGDETQYF
TRBV15,-,TRBJ1-2,-,TGTGCCACCAGCAGAGGGGGAGATATTAACTATGGCTACACCTTC,CATSRGGDINYGYTF
TRBV11-3,-,TRBJ1-2,-,TGTGCCAGCAGCTTGGAGGGGGACTATGGCTACACCTTC,CASSLEGDYGYTF
TRBV13,-,TRBJ2-7,-,TGTGCCAGCAGCTTAATCAGGACCTACGAGCAGTACTTC,CASSLIRTYEQYF
TRBV5-3,TRBD2,TRBJ2-7,-,TGTGCCAGAAGCTTAGATTCATCGATGGAGCGGGAGACTGCCCCCGACGAGCAGTACTTC,CARSLDSSMERETAPDEQYF
TRBV4-1,-,TRBJ2-5,-,TGCGCCAGCAGCCAAGTAGAGACCCAGTACTTC,CASSQVETQYF
TRBV7-3,-,TRBJ2-3,-,TGTGCCAGCAGCTTAAGAGGCGGGGCCCGCTTCACAGATACGCAGTATTTT,CASSLRGGARFTDTQYF
TRBV10-3,TRBD1,TRBJ1-5,once,TGTGCCATCAGTGAGTCTCGACAGGGTACGCGTCCCCAGCATTTT,CAISESRQGTRPQHF
TRBV2,-,TRBJ1-2,-,TGTGCCAGCAGTATCGGGAAGAACTATGGCTACACCTTC,CASSIGKNYGYTF